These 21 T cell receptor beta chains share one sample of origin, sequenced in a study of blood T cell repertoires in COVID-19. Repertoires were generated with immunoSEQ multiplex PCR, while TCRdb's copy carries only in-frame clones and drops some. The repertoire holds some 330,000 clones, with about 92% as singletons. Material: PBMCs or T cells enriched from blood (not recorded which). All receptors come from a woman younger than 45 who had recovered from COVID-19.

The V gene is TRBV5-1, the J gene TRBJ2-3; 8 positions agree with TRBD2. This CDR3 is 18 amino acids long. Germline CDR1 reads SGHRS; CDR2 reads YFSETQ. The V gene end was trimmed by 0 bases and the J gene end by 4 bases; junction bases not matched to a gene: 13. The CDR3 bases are TGCGCCAGCAGCTTGGCCGGCACAAGCGGGAGAAGAGCAGATACGCAGTATTTT. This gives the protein CASSLAGTSGRRADTQYF.

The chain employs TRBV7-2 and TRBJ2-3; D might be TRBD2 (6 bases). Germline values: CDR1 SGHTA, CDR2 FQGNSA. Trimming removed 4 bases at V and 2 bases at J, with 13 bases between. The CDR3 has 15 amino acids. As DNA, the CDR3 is TGTGCCAGCAGCTCCGGGGGTAGCCCCACAGATACGCAGTATTTT. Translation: CASSSGGSPTDTQYF. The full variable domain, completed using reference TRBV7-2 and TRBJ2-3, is GAGVSQSPSNKVTEKGKDVELRCDPISGHTALYWYRQSLGQGLEFLIYFQGNSAPDKSGLPSDRFSAERTGGSVSTLTIQRTQQEDSAVYLCASSSGGSPTDTQYFGPGTRLTVL.

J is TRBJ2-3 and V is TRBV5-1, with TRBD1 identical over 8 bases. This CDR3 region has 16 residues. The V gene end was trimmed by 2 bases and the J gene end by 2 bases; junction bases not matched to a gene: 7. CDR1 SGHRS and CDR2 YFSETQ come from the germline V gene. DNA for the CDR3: TGCGCCAGCAGCTTCCCGGGACAGGAAAACACAGATACGCAGTATTTT. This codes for CASSFPGQENTDTQYF.

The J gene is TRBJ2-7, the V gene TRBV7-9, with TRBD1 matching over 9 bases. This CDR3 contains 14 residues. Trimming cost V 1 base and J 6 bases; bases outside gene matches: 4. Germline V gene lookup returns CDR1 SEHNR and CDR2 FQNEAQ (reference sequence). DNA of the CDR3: TGTGCCAGCAGCTTAGGGGGACAGGGTACCGAGCAGTACTTC. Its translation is CASSLGGQGTEQYF.

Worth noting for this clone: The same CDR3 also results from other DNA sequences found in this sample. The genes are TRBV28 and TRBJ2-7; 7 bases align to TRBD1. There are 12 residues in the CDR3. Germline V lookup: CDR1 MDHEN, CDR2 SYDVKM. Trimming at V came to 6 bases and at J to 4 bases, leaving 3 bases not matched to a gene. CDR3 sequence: CASSLQGYEQYF. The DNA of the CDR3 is TGTGCCAGCAGCCTACAGGGGTACGAGCAGTACTTC.

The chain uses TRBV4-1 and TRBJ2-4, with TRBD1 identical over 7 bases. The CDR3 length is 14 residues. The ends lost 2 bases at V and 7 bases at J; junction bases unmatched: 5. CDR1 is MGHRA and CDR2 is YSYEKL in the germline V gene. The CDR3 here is CASSQPTGMNIQYF. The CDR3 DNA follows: TGCGCCAGCAGCCAACCGACAGGGATGAACATTCAGTACTTC.

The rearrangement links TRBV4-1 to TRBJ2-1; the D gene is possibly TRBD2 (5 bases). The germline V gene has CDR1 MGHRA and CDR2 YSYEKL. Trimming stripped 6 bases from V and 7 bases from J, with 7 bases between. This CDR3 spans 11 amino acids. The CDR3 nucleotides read TGCGCCAGCAGTCGAGGGAATGAGCAGTTCTTC. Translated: CASSRGNEQFF.

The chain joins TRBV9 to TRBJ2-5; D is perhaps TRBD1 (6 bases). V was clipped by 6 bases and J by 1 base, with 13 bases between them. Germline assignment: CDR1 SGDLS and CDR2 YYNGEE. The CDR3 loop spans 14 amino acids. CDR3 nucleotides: TGTGCCAGCACCCGAACAGGGCTCCAAGAGACCCAGTACTTC. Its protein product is CASTRTGLQETQYF.

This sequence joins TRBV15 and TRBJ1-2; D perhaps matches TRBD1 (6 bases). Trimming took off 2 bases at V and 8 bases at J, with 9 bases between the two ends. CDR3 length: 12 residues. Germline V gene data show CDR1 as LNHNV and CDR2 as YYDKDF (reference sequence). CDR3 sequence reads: CATSRQGRGYTF. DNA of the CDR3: TGTGCCACCAGCAGACAGGGGAGAGGCTACACCTTC.

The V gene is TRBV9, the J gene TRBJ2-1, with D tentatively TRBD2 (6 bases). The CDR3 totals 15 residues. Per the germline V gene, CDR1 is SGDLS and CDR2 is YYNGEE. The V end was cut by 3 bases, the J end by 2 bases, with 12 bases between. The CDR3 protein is CASSASGGAYNEQFF. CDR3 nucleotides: TGTGCCAGCAGCGCCTCCGGAGGGGCCTACAATGAGCAGTTCTTC.

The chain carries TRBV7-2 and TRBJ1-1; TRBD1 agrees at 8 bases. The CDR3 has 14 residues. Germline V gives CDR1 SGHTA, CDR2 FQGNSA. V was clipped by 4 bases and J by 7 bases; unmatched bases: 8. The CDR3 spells CASSSYRGEDEAFF. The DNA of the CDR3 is TGTGCCAGCAGCTCCTACAGGGGGGAGGATGAAGCTTTCTTT.

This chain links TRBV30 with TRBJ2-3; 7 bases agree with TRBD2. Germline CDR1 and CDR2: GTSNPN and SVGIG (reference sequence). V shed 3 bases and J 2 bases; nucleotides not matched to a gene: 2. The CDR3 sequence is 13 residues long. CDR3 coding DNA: TGTGCCTGGAGCGGGGGGTCCACAGATACGCAGTATTTT. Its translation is CAWSGGSTDTQYF.

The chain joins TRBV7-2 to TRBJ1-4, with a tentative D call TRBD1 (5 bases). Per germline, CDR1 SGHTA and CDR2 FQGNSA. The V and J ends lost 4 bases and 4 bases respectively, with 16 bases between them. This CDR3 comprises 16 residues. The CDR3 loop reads CASSSEGVQGNEKLFF. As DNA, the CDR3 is TGTGCCAGCAGCTCTGAAGGGGTTCAGGGTAATGAAAAACTGTTTTTT.

This CDR3 reads CATSGPPGLAGGNNEQFF. The CDR3 nucleotides read TGTGCCACCAGTGGTCCCCCGGGACTAGCGGGAGGGAACAATGAGCAGTTCTTC. The chain combines TRBV24-1 with TRBJ2-1; 16 bases line up with TRBD2. Germline trimming cut 5 bases from V and 5 bases from J; bases unmatched to any gene: 8. This CDR3 is built from 18 residues. Germline lookup yields CDR1 KGHDR and CDR2 SFDVKD.

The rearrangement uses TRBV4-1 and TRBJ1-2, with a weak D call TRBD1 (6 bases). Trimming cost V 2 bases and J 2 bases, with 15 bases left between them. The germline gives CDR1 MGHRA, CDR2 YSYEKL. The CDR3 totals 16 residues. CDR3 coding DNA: TGCGCCAGCAGCCAATCCTTCGGGACATACAACTATGGCTACACCTTC. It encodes CASSQSFGTYNYGYTF.

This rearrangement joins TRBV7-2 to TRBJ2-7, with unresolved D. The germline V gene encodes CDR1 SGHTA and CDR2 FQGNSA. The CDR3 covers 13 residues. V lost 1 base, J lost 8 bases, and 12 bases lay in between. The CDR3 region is CASSLELQRQQYF. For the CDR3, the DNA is TGTGCCAGCAGCTTAGAACTCCAGCGCCAGCAGTACTTC.

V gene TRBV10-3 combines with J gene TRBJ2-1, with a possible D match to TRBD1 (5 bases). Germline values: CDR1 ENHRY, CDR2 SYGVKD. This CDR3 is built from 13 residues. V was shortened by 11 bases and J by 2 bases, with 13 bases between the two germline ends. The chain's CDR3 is CASWTDTYNEQFF. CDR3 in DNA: TGTGCCTCCTGGACGGACACCTACAATGAGCAGTTCTTC.

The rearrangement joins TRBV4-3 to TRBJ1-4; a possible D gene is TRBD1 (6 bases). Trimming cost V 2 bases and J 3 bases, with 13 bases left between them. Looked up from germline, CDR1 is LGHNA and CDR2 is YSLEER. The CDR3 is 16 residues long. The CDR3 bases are TGCGCCAGCAGCCAATACCAGGACAGTTCTAATGAAAAACTGTTTTTT. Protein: CASSQYQDSSNEKLFF.

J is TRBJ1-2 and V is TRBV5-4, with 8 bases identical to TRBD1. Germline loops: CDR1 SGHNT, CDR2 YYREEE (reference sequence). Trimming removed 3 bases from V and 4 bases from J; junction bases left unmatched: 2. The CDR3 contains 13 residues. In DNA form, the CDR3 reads TGTGCCAGCAGCTACAGGGGGATCTATGGCTACACCTTC. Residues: CASSYRGIYGYTF.

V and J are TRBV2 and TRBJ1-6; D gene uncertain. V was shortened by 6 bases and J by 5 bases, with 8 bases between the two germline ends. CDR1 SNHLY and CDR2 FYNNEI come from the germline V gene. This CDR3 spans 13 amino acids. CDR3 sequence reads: CASRRFNNSPLHF. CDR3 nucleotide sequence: TGTGCCAGCAGGAGGTTCAATAATTCACCCCTCCACTTT.

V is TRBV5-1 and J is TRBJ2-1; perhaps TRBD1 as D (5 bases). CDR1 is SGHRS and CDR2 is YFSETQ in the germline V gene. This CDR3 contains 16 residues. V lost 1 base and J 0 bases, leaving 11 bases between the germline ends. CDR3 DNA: TGCGCCAGCAGCTTGTCGGCTGACAGCTCCTACAATGAGCAGTTCTTC. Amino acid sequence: CASSLSADSSYNEQFF.